The 8 T cell receptor beta chains listed next were all sequenced from one sample in a study of cytomegalovirus exposure and HLA in healthy donors. The PCR ran on 60 Vbeta and 13 Jbeta primers. Some clones are missing from TCRdb's copy, which holds only in-frame ones; the method was immunoSEQ multiplex PCR. The sample yields 150,000 to 200,000 clones, around 80% seen once. The material sequenced was PBMCs. Source of these receptors: a male donor in good health and CMV-seropositive.

This clone appeared a few times. The chain links TRBV29-1 to TRBJ2-2; 15 bases are shared with TRBD2. The CDR3 totals 13 residues. The J segment lost 13 bases and the V segment lost 6 bases, leaving 6 bases of the junction unmatched. The germline gives CDR1 SQVTM, CDR2 ANQGSEA. The CDR3, as DNA: TGCAGCGTCGGACTAGCGGGAGGGCGGTTGCTGTTTTTT. Translation: CSVGLAGGRLLFF.

This clone showed up just a few times. One junction end does not reproduce the germline sequence, and a read error may be involved. V and J are TRBV6-4 and TRBJ1-5; no firm D call. CDR1 MRHNA and CDR2 SNTAGT come from the germline V gene. CDR3 length: 13 amino acids. The DNA of the CDR3 is TGTGCCAGCGGTGAGGAGGTGGGCCAGCCCCAGCATTTT. Its protein product is CASGEEVGQPQHF.

The CDR3 sequence: CASSLEPKTITDTQYF. As DNA, the CDR3 is TGCGCCAGCAGCTTGGAGCCAAAAACGATCACAGATACGCAGTATTTT. The rearrangement uses TRBV5-1 and TRBJ2-3; D is uncertain. The CDR3 length is 16 residues. Trimming shortened V by 0 bases and J by 2 bases, and 13 bases separated the two germline ends. The germline gives CDR1 SGHRS, CDR2 YFSETQ.

This chain uses TRBV7-3 with TRBJ2-2, with 7 bases fitting TRBD2. The CDR3 spans 15 residues. The V gene end was trimmed by 2 bases and the J gene end by 2 bases; junction bases not matched to a gene: 2. Germline V gene lookup returns CDR1 SGHTA and CDR2 FQGTGA. This CDR3 is CASSLLAVNTGELFF. The CDR3 nucleotides are TGTGCCAGCAGCTTACTAGCGGTAAACACCGGGGAGCTGTTTTTT.

The J gene is TRBJ2-1, the V gene TRBV2; D is possibly TRBD2 (5 bases). V lost 0 bases, J lost 12 bases, and 18 bases lay in between. This CDR3 comprises 15 residues. Per the germline V gene, CDR1 is SNHLY and CDR2 is FYNNEI. The CDR3 here is CASSEAQPGSGSQFF. Here the CDR3 DNA reads TGTGCCAGCAGTGAAGCCCAGCCGGGGAGCGGTTCGCAGTTCTTC.

This chain links TRBV2 with TRBJ2-3; 7 bases agree with TRBD1. The CDR3 spans 16 residues. Germline V gene sequence: CDR1 SNHLY, CDR2 FYNNEI. After removal of 2 bases from V and 3 bases from J, the junction contained 8 bases not matched to a gene. DNA for the CDR3: TGTGCCAGCAGTGAACCCGACAGGGTGGCGACAGATACGCAGTATTTT. Translating it yields CASSEPDRVATDTQYF.

The chain recombines TRBV19 with TRBJ2-2; 9 bases map to TRBD2. Germline CDR1 LNHDA, CDR2 SQIVND (reference sequence). There are 14 residues in the CDR3. V shed 5 bases, J shed 4 bases, and the junction held 2 bases outside the gene matches. CDR3 region: CASSPSGATGELFF. The CDR3, as DNA: TGTGCCAGTAGTCCTAGCGGGGCCACCGGGGAGCTGTTTTTT.

The chain links TRBV5-4 to TRBJ2-5; D possibly corresponds to TRBD2 (6 bases). CDR3 length: 15 amino acids. V lost 4 bases to trimming and J lost 3 bases, with 16 bases between them. In germline, CDR1 is SGHNT, CDR2 YYREEE (reference sequence). The CDR3 bases are TGTGCCAGCAGCACCCCCCGGGACTTAGAAGAGACCCAGTACTTC. Encoded protein: CASSTPRDLEETQYF.